The 25 T cell receptor beta chains below all came from one sample that was sequenced in a study of blood T cell repertoires in COVID-19. The data were produced by immunoSEQ multiplex PCR, yet TCRdb's version contains in-frame clones alone and is incomplete. The table records about 50,000 clones, roughly 90% of them present only once. The sample was peripheral blood. The receptors were gathered from a human donor in a cohort sampled during active COVID-19.

J is TRBJ1-1 and V is TRBV5-5, with a weak D call TRBD1 (5 bases). The CDR3 has 14 residues. CDR1 is SGHKS, CDR2 YYEKEE, per germline (reference sequence). V gave up 0 bases and J gave up 5 bases, with 11 bases separating them. DNA for the CDR3: TGTGCCAGCAGCTTGGGGGCAGGGTGGACTGAAGCTTTCTTT. This translates into CASSLGAGWTEAFF.

V usage is TRBV5-4 and J usage is TRBJ1-6; D is possibly TRBD1 (5 bases). CDR3 size: 16 residues. The germline gives CDR1 SGHNT, CDR2 YYREEE (reference sequence). V dropped 4 bases and J dropped 7 bases, with 18 bases sitting between them. The CDR3, as DNA: TGTGCCAGCAGCCTGATCGGACACTTTGAAAATTCACCCCTCCACTTT. Translated: CASSLIGHFENSPLHF.

This sequence joins TRBV3-1 (or the pseudogene TRBV3-2) and TRBJ1-2; D unclear. The germline V and J ends were trimmed by 0 bases and 6 bases, with 8 bases remaining between them. This CDR3 region has 13 residues. Germline V gene sequence: CDR1 LGHDT, CDR2 YNNKEL (reference sequence). For the CDR3, the DNA is TGTGCCAGCAGCCAAGACGAACGGGATGGCTACACCTTC. It translates to CASSQDERDGYTF.

This chain uses TRBV9 with TRBJ2-2; D is unclear. The V and J ends lost 0 bases and 4 bases respectively, with 7 bases between them. This CDR3 spans 14 amino acids. Germline assignment: CDR1 SGDLS and CDR2 YYNGEE. The CDR3 DNA reads as TGTGCCAGCAGCGTAGAACAGACCACCGGGGAGCTGTTTTTT. Encoded protein: CASSVEQTTGELFF.

V gene TRBV27 combines with J gene TRBJ2-7; TRBD1 matches 7 bases. Germline-derived CDR1 and CDR2 are MNHEY and SMNVEV (reference sequence). V gave up 6 bases and J gave up 6 bases; unmatched junction bases: 11. CDR3 length equals 14 residues. The CDR3 DNA reads as TGTGCCAGCAGCTTAGACAGGGCCACCGGCGAGCAGTACTTC. Encoded protein: CASSLDRATGEQYF.

The CDR3 DNA is TGTGCCAGTAGTATGTTCGGTGGGGGGTTCGCGAACACCGGGGAGCTGTTTTTT. This codes for CASSMFGGGFANTGELFF. The chain couples TRBV19 to TRBJ2-2; D possibly corresponds to TRBD2 (6 bases). Trimming removed 3 bases from V and 0 bases from J, with 17 bases in between. Germline-derived CDR1 and CDR2 are LNHDA and SQIVND (reference sequence). The CDR3 is 18 amino acids.

This clone was seen just once. This chain uses TRBV5-5 with TRBJ1-1, with D possibly being TRBD1 (5 bases). CDR1 is SGHKS and CDR2 is YYEKEE in the germline V gene (reference sequence). This CDR3 contains 16 residues. V was shortened by 0 bases and J by 1 base, with 13 bases between the two germline ends. CDR3 coding DNA: TGTGCCAGCAGCTTGGCTAGGGGATCTGAGAACACTGAAGCTTTCTTT. Translation: CASSLARGSENTEAFF. The variable domain in full, with the rest retrieved from reference TRBV5-5 and TRBJ1-1, is DAGVTQSPTHLIKTRGQQVTLRCSPISGHKSVSWYQQVLGQGPQFIFQYYEKEERGRGNFPDRFSARQFPNYSSELNVNALLLGDSALYLCASSLARGSENTEAFFGQGTRLTVV.

The genes are TRBV18 and TRBJ2-3, with a tentative D call TRBD1 (5 bases). Germline CDR1 and CDR2: KGHSH and LQKENI. The CDR3 covers 14 residues. Trimming stripped 6 bases from V and 0 bases from J, with 10 bases between. The CDR3 protein is CASSRQFSTDTQYF. For the CDR3, the DNA is TGTGCCAGCTCCCGACAGTTTAGCACAGATACGCAGTATTTT.

The gene calls are TRBV6-2 or TRBV6-3 and TRBJ2-5; the match to TRBD1 covers 9 bases. From germline, CDR1 is MNHEY and CDR2 SVGEGT. The CDR3 runs 14 residues. With V trimmed by 5 bases and J by 5 bases, 6 bases remained unmatched. The CDR3 reads CASSPGQGPETQYF. CDR3 DNA sequence: TGTGCCAGCAGTCCGGGACAGGGCCCCGAGACCCAGTACTTC.

This chain uses TRBV2 with TRBJ1-2, with TRBD1 as a possible D gene (6 bases). The CDR3 sequence is 13 residues long. Between the trimmed V and J ends, which lost 8 bases and 2 bases, there was a span of 12 bases. CDR1 SNHLY and CDR2 FYNNEI come from the germline V gene. The CDR3 DNA sequence: TGTGCCAGCGGGGGGGGCCCGAACTATGGCTACACCTTC. It codes for CASGGGPNYGYTF.

The chain has TRBV5-4 and TRBJ2-2; TRBD2 agrees at 8 bases. The CDR3 covers 17 residues. Germline loops: CDR1 SGHNT, CDR2 YYREEE (reference sequence). The V segment lost 1 base and the J segment 3 bases; nucleotides outside the gene matches: 8. The CDR3 loop is CASSLFPGGPDTGELFF. As DNA, the CDR3 is TGTGCCAGCAGCTTGTTTCCGGGAGGGCCAGACACCGGGGAGCTGTTTTTT.

This clone was recorded only once. The genes are TRBV2 and TRBJ2-2; D may be TRBD2 (6 bases). The CDR3 is made up of 12 amino acids. The germline V gene encodes CDR1 SNHLY and CDR2 FYNNEI. Trimming stripped 6 bases from V and 5 bases from J, with 7 bases between. CDR3 nucleotides: TGTGCCAGCAGGGCGGGGACCGGGGAGCTGTTTTTT. It translates to CASRAGTGELFF.

The chain links TRBV29-1 to TRBJ2-3, with 9 bases lining up with TRBD1. This CDR3 contains 15 residues. Germline CDR1 reads SQVTM; CDR2 reads ANQGSEA. With V trimmed by 4 bases and J by 1 base, 6 bases remained unmatched. The DNA for the CDR3 is TGCAGCGTTGTCGGGGGACAGGGAGGCACAGATACGCAGTATTTT. It codes for CSVVGGQGGTDTQYF.

The genes are TRBV18 and TRBJ1-1; 10 nucleotides align to TRBD1. CDR3 length equals 16 residues. Germline V gene data show CDR1 as KGHSH and CDR2 as LQKENI. The trim removed 4 bases at V and 5 bases at J, leaving 10 bases unmatched. The CDR3 sequence: CASSLSGQDRGTEAFF. For the CDR3, the DNA is TGTGCCAGCTCACTCTCCGGACAGGACAGGGGGACTGAAGCTTTCTTT.

The V call is TRBV6-5, the J call TRBJ2-5; 8 bases map to TRBD1. CDR1 is MNHEY, CDR2 SVGAGI, per germline. CDR3 length: 16 residues. Losses at the gene ends were 0 bases for V and 2 bases for J; bases not matched to a gene: 5. As DNA, the CDR3 is TGTGCCAGCAGTTACTCGGATCGGACAGGGCAAGAGACCCAGTACTTC. Protein product: CASSYSDRTGQETQYF.

The chain combines TRBV14 with TRBJ2-4; 8 bases fit TRBD2. The CDR3 loop spans 17 amino acids. J gave up 6 bases and V 2 bases, and 12 bases lay outside the gene matches. Germline V gene sequence: CDR1 SGHDN, CDR2 FVKESK. CDR3 nucleotides: TGTGCCAGCAGCCAACGCCGGGGGGGCGCATCAGGAAACATTCAGTACTTC. Residues: CASSQRRGGASGNIQYF.

The CDR3 sequence: CASGDFGQGQTYEQYF. CDR3 coding DNA: TGTGCCAGCGGGGACTTCGGACAGGGTCAAACCTACGAGCAGTACTTC. The chain carries TRBV21-1 and TRBJ2-7; the listed D gene, TRBD1, was not tested against the DNA. TRBV21-1 is a pseudogene locus. CDR3 size: 16 residues.

The J gene is TRBJ1-5, the V gene TRBV4-1; 8 nucleotides agree with TRBD1. CDR1 and CDR2 (germline): MGHRA, YSYEKL. This CDR3 region has 15 residues. V lost 6 bases, J lost 6 bases, and 10 bases stayed unmatched. Written as DNA, the CDR3 is TGCGCCAGCAGTCCCCAGGCAGGGACAGGTCAGCCCCAGCATTTT. Its translation is CASSPQAGTGQPQHF.

The chain joins TRBV10-3 to TRBJ1-3, with 9 nucleotides matching TRBD1. J gave up 0 bases and V 6 bases, and 6 bases lay outside the gene matches. CDR3 length equals 16 residues. In germline, CDR1 is ENHRY, CDR2 SYGVKD. CDR3 DNA sequence: TGTGCCATCAGACCCGGACAGGGGCTCTCTGGAAACACCATATATTTT. This gives the protein CAIRPGQGLSGNTIYF.

This chain connects TRBV4-1 to TRBJ2-5; 7 positions match TRBD2. The germline V gene has CDR1 MGHRA and CDR2 YSYEKL. The length of the CDR3 is 15 residues. The ends lost 11 bases at V and 2 bases at J; junction bases unmatched: 14. The CDR3 nucleotides read TGCGCCGGACCGCACGGGGGGACCAAACAAGAGACCCAGTACTTC. Encoded protein: CAGPHGGTKQETQYF.

The CDR3 coding sequence is TGTGCCAGCAGTGAAGGGACAAGGCCCCATCAGCCCCAGCATTTT. Its translation is CASSEGTRPHQPQHF. The chain is built from TRBV6-1 and TRBJ1-5, with D perhaps TRBD1 (5 bases). Germline assignment: CDR1 MNHNS and CDR2 SASEGT. The V gene lost 1 base and the J gene lost 5 bases, with 12 bases spanning the gap. This CDR3 is 15 amino acids long.

The chain employs TRBV6-6 and TRBJ1-1, with TRBD1 matching over 7 bases. Trimming cost V 2 bases and J 2 bases; bases outside gene matches: 5. The CDR3 runs to 15 residues. Per germline, CDR1 MNHNY and CDR2 SVGAGI (reference sequence). The CDR3 spells CASSYGQVQNTEAFF. CDR3 sequence (DNA): TGTGCCAGCAGTTACGGACAGGTTCAAAACACTGAAGCTTTCTTT.

The table lists this clone with a few counts. The rearrangement uses TRBV5-1 and TRBJ1-2; unclear D gene. The CDR3 extends over 13 amino acids. Germline V gives CDR1 SGHRS, CDR2 YFSETQ. Trimming cost V 3 bases and J 8 bases, with 14 bases left between them. CDR3 residues: CASSSTYLYGYTF. DNA for the CDR3: TGCGCCAGCAGCTCCACTTATTTATACGGCTACACCTTC.

The rearrangement joins TRBV2 to TRBJ1-1; D is ambiguous. This CDR3 is built from 14 residues. The V gene's germline CDR1 is SNHLY and CDR2 FYNNEI. With 6 bases removed from V and 0 bases from J, the gap between germline ends came to 11 bases. The CDR3 sequence: CASRLQQMNTEAFF. CDR3 in DNA: TGTGCCAGCAGGTTACAGCAGATGAACACTGAAGCTTTCTTT.

The chain links TRBV6-1 to TRBJ1-4; the D is unclear. The V gene's germline CDR1 is MNHNS and CDR2 SASEGT. This CDR3 has 16 amino acids. V lost 1 base and J 3 bases, leaving 12 bases between the germline ends. The CDR3: CASSEDLAPSNEKLFF. The CDR3, as DNA: TGTGCCAGCAGTGAAGATTTGGCCCCTTCTAATGAAAAACTGTTTTTT.